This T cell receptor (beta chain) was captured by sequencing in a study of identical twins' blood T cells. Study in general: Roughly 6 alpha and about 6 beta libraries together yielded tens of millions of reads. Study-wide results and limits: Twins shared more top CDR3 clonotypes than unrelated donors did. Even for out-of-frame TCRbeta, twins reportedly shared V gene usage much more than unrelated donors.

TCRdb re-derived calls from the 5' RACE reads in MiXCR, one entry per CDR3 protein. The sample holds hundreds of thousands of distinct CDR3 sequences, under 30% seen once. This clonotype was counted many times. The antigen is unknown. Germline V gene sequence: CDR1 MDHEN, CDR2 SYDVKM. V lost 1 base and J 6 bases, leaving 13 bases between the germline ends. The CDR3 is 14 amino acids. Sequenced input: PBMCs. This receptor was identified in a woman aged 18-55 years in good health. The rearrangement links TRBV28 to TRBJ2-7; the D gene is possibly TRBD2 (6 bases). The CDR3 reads CASSLSGEVGEQYF. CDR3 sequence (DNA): TGTGCCAGCAGTTTATCGGGGGAGGTGGGCGAGCAGTACTTC.